This is a list of T cell receptor beta chains from one sample in a study of OX40 agonist ivuxolimab in advanced cancers. Generated by immunoSEQ multiplex PCR, the TCRdb table keeps only in-frame clones and is missing some. Among about 110,000 clones listed, around 93% were seen once. The source material was CD4+ or CD8+ T cells sorted from blood, sampled in a trial of the OX40 agonist ivuxolimab. The receptors were gathered from an adult with an advanced solid tumor such as melanoma, head and neck, liver or kidney cancer. Both conserved end residues are part of each CDR3. The D gene is left open where the match is weak. For some rows the clone size is stated as once, few or many, or as a class when expanded; others skip it.

>TRBD1|-|TRBJ1-2|TRBV5-4
CASIADRGYGYTF
TGTGCCAGCATCGCCGACAGGGGCTATGGCTACACCTTC
>-|few|TRBJ1-6|TRBV6-5
CASSYQAYNSPLHF
TGTGCCAGCAGCTATCAGGCCTATAATTCACCCCTCCACTTT
>-|-|TRBJ2-7|TRBV11-3
CASSSVWDGWFYEQYF
TGTGCCAGCAGCTCCGTTTGGGACGGTTGGTTCTACGAGCAGTACTTC
>-|-|TRBJ2-3|TRBV10-2
CASNAGTFSTDTQYF
TGCGCCAGCAATGCCGGGACCTTTAGCACAGATACGCAGTATTTT
>-|-|TRBJ1-2|TRBV6-1
CASSAGGRFGYTF
TGTGCCAGCAGTGCCGGGGGGCGCTTTGGCTACACCTTC
>TRBD1|-|TRBJ2-2|TRBV19
CASLPGGLNTGELFF
TGTGCCAGCCTGCCAGGGGGCTTGAACACCGGGGAGCTGTTTTTT
>-|-|TRBJ2-5|TRBV6-5
CASSSLRGAVGETQYF
TGTGCCAGCAGTTCCTTACGCGGGGCCGTGGGGGAGACCCAGTACTTC
>TRBD1|-|TRBJ2-5|TRBV18
CASSLDRGQRETQYF
TGTGCCAGCTCACTCGACAGGGGGCAGAGGGAGACCCAGTACTTC
>-|few|TRBJ1-2|TRBV19
CASRVQGPNGYTF
TGTGCCAGTAGGGTACAGGGACCTAATGGCTACACCTTC
>TRBD2|-|TRBJ2-5|TRBV10-1
CASSDFTSGNQETQYF
TGCGCCAGCAGTGATTTCACTAGCGGGAACCAAGAGACCCAGTACTTC
>-|-|TRBJ1-1|TRBV9
CASSVARETEAFF
TGTGCCAGCAGCGTAGCCAGGGAGACTGAAGCTTTCTTT
>TRBD1|-|TRBJ1-5|TRBV30
CAWNRGIQPQHF
TGTGCCTGGAACAGGGGGATCCAGCCCCAGCATTTT
>TRBD1|-|TRBJ1-1|TRBV11-2
CASSPTGQRDTEAFF
TGTGCCAGCAGCCCGACGGGACAGAGAGACACTGAAGCTTTCTTT
>TRBD1|-|TRBJ1-4|TRBV10-2
CASSPGQGEKLFF
TGCGCCAGCAGTCCGGGACAGGGGGAAAAACTGTTTTTT
>-|-|TRBJ1-5|TRBV6-1
CASRGLSLRPQHF
TGTGCCAGCAGAGGACTCAGCCTAAGGCCCCAGCATTTT
>-|few|TRBJ1-1|TRBV5-1
CASSFGGMNTEAFF
TGCGCCAGCAGCTTTGGAGGGATGAACACTGAAGCTTTCTTT
>-|-|TRBJ1-1|TRBV21-1
CASSKLGVNTEAFF
TGTGCCAGCAGCAAATTAGGGGTGAACACTGAAGCTTTCTTT
>-|-|TRBJ2-5|TRBV18
CASSPEGETQYF
TGTGCCAGCTCACCAGAGGGGGAGACCCAGTACTTC
>-|-|TRBJ2-1|TRBV29-1
CSVVPSAGYNEQFF
TGCAGCGTTGTCCCTAGCGCGGGATACAATGAGCAGTTCTTC
>-|-|TRBJ2-3|TRBV9
CASSPRAGAADTQYF
TGTGCCAGCAGCCCCCGGGCAGGGGCTGCAGATACGCAGTATTTT
>-|once|TRBJ2-3|TRBV21-1
CASSKILLAGGPVDTQYF
TGTGCCAGCAGCAAAATTTTACTAGCGGGAGGGCCGGTAGATACGCAGTATTTT
>-|-|TRBJ2-3|TRBV21-1
CASYRPLGRTVDTQYF
TGTGCCAGCTACAGGCCCCTAGGGCGAACGGTAGATACGCAGTATTTT
>TRBD2|-|TRBJ2-3|TRBV28
CASSSPSGEVPDTQYF
TGTGCCAGCAGTTCCCCTAGCGGGGAGGTCCCAGATACGCAGTATTTT
>-|-|TRBJ2-7|TRBV6-5
CASKGGISFAEQYF
TGTGCCAGCAAGGGCGGGATCTCGTTCGCCGAGCAGTACTTC
>TRBD1|-|TRBJ2-7|TRBV9
CASSAGTGGPYEQYF
TGTGCCAGCAGCGCCGGGACAGGGGGCCCCTACGAGCAGTACTTC
>TRBD2|once|TRBJ2-1|TRBV10-2
CASRASGRTRRSEQFF
TGCGCCAGCAGGGCTAGCGGGAGGACGAGGAGGAGTGAGCAGTTCTTC
>-|few|TRBJ2-2|TRBV10-3
CAISGGEGTGELFF
TGTGCCATCAGTGGAGGAGAGGGCACCGGGGAGCTGTTTTTT